These 22 T cell receptor beta chains originate from one sample sequenced in a study of T cell responses to AZD1222 COVID-19 vaccine. Assay: immunoSEQ multiplex PCR; the TCRdb copy retains only in-frame clones and omits some. The sample holds approximately 97,000 clones, 91% seen once. Here the sequenced sample was peripheral blood, taken on day 0 of AZD1222 vaccination. The receptors originated from an adult in good health.

The chain carries TRBV27 and TRBJ1-2, with D possibly TRBD1 on 6 matching bases. Between the trimmed V and J ends, which lost 4 bases and 4 bases, there was a span of 13 bases. CDR1 is MNHEY and CDR2 is SMNVEV in the germline V gene (reference sequence). The CDR3 length is 14 residues. CDR3 nucleotide sequence: TGTGCCAGCAGTTACGGGGGCGTCCGCTATGGCTACACCTTC. Its protein is CASSYGGVRYGYTF.

This clone occurred a few times. This chain joins TRBV5-6 and TRBJ1-1; 7 nucleotides line up with TRBD1. The germline gives CDR1 SGHDT, CDR2 YYEEEE. Trimming took 5 bases from V and 1 from J; bases not matched to a gene: 5. This CDR3 is 14 amino acids long. The CDR3 sequence: CASRLTGKNTEAFF. CDR3 DNA sequence: TGTGCCAGCAGATTGACAGGGAAGAACACTGAAGCTTTCTTT. Full variable domain (missing parts from reference TRBV5-6 and TRBJ1-1): DAGVTQSPTHLIKTRGQQVTLRCSPKSGHDTVSWYQQALGQGPQFIFQYYEEEERQRGNFPDRFSGHQFPNYSSELNVNALLLGDSALYLCASRLTGKNTEAFFGQGTRLTVV.

V gene TRBV6-2 or TRBV6-3 combines with J gene TRBJ2-5; 9 bases line up with TRBD2. The trim removed 1 base at V and 5 bases at J, leaving 5 bases unmatched. This CDR3 spans 15 amino acids. The germline V gene has CDR1 MNHEY and CDR2 SVGEGT. The CDR3 reads CASSYLAGVEETQYF. In DNA, the CDR3 is TGTGCCAGCAGTTACTTAGCGGGAGTTGAGGAGACCCAGTACTTC.

This chain joins TRBV7-9 and TRBJ2-3, with a weak D call TRBD1 (5 bases). Germline CDR1 SEHNR, CDR2 FQNEAQ (reference sequence). The CDR3 contains 15 residues. V gave up 2 bases and J gave up 4 bases, with 13 bases separating them. For the CDR3, the DNA is TGTGCCAGCAGCTTAAGGTCAGGGTCGCCAGATACGCAGTATTTT. Translated: CASSLRSGSPDTQYF.

J is TRBJ2-3 and V is TRBV10-3; 12 bases fit TRBD2. Germline CDR1 reads ENHRY; CDR2 reads SYGVKD. With V trimmed by 6 bases and J by 3 bases, 7 bases remained unmatched. The CDR3 covers 16 residues. For the CDR3, the DNA is TGTGCCATCAGAGACTCTACTAGCGGGGGGACAGATACGCAGTATTTT. As protein: CAIRDSTSGGTDTQYF.

The chain carries TRBV30 and TRBJ1-6; D is ambiguous. Germline lookup yields CDR1 GTSNPN and CDR2 SVGIG (reference sequence). The germline V and J ends were trimmed by 2 bases and 7 bases, with 3 bases remaining between them. CDR3 length: 11 residues. The CDR3 sequence is CAWSTNSPLHF. The CDR3 DNA reads TGTGCCTGGAGTACCAATTCACCCCTCCACTTT.

The genes are TRBV4-1 and TRBJ1-5; 7 nucleotides agree with TRBD1. V was pared by 0 bases and J by 9 bases, with 8 bases of the junction left unmatched. This CDR3 has 15 amino acids. CDR1 is MGHRA and CDR2 is YSYEKL in the germline V gene. CDR3 in amino acids: CASSQEGQVIAPQHF. CDR3 coding DNA: TGCGCCAGCAGCCAAGAAGGACAGGTAATAGCGCCCCAGCATTTT.

The V and J genes are TRBV7-6 and TRBJ1-2, with D possibly being TRBD1 (5 bases). Trimming left V 1 base short and J 4 bases short, with 13 bases between. The CDR3 is 15 amino acids. CDR1 SGHVS and CDR2 FNYEAQ come from the germline V gene. CDR3 nucleotide sequence: TGTGCCAGCAGCTTAGAGGCCGGCAGGGTCTATGGCTACACCTTC. It translates to CASSLEAGRVYGYTF.

This chain joins TRBV4-3 and TRBJ2-5; TRBD1 matches at 8 bases. Germline loops: CDR1 LGHNA, CDR2 YSLEER. V was pared by 1 base and J by 5 bases, with 3 bases of the junction left unmatched. This CDR3 is built from 14 residues. The DNA for the CDR3 is TGCGCCAGCAGCCAAGGGACAGGGACGGAGACCCAGTACTTC. Protein sequence: CASSQGTGTETQYF.

This clone has only one observation. The DNA for the CDR3 is TGCGCCAGCAGCCAATCAGGAGGCACTGAAGCTTTCTTT. Protein sequence: CASSQSGGTEAFF. This sequence joins TRBV4-3 and TRBJ1-1; D remains ambiguous. Germline CDR1 LGHNA, CDR2 YSLEER. The CDR3 runs to 13 residues. V shed 2 bases and J shed 4 bases, with 8 bases lying between them.

The chain uses TRBV30 and TRBJ1-3, with D uncertain. The V end was cut by 0 bases, the J end by 8 bases, with 8 bases between. The CDR3 loop spans 12 amino acids. The germline V gene has CDR1 GTSNPN and CDR2 SVGIG (reference sequence). The CDR3 bases are TGTGCCTGGAGTGTACAGATACACACCATATATTTT. Amino acids: CAWSVQIHTIYF.

The chain recombines TRBV28 with TRBJ1-2; no clear D. The V and J ends lost 6 bases and 6 bases respectively, with 17 bases between them. Per the germline V gene, CDR1 is MDHEN and CDR2 is SYDVKM. The CDR3 length is 14 residues. CDR3 residues: CASRSTGEVDGYTF. Here the CDR3 DNA reads TGTGCCAGCAGATCAACCGGAGAGGTCGATGGCTACACCTTC.

V gene TRBV5-6 combines with J gene TRBJ2-3; D is unresolved. Trimming removed 4 bases at V and 1 base at J, with 16 bases between. The CDR3 is 16 residues long. From germline, CDR1 is SGHDT and CDR2 YYEEEE. CDR3 sequence reads: CASSTVGGRGTDTQYF. In DNA, the CDR3 is TGTGCCAGCAGCACGGTTGGTGGCCGGGGCACAGATACGCAGTATTTT.

In DNA, the CDR3 is TGTGCCAGCAGTCCCCTGTGGGAAGGCTACACCTTC. The encoded protein is CASSPLWEGYTF. The rearrangement joins TRBV28 to TRBJ1-2; D unresolved. V lost 5 bases and J lost 8, with 12 bases in between. This CDR3 has 12 amino acids. Germline assignment: CDR1 MDHEN and CDR2 SYDVKM.

The chain couples TRBV3-1 (or the pseudogene TRBV3-2) to TRBJ2-1; 12 positions match TRBD2. V lost 1 base, J lost 5 bases, and 0 bases stayed unmatched. The length of the CDR3 is 15 residues. From germline, CDR1 is LGHDT and CDR2 YNNKEL (reference sequence). The CDR3 region has the DNA TGTGCCAGCAGCCAAGCTAGCGGGAGGGACAATGAGCAGTTCTTC. As protein: CASSQASGRDNEQFF.

V is TRBV19 and J is TRBJ1-1; D is ambiguous. CDR1 and CDR2 from the germline V gene are LNHDA and SQIVND (reference sequence). V shed 2 bases and J shed 5 bases, with 15 bases lying between them. The CDR3 spans 15 residues. The CDR3 DNA reads as TGTGCCAGTAGTATAATGACGGGAGTACCGACTGAAGCTTTCTTT. Its translation is CASSIMTGVPTEAFF.

The V and J genes are TRBV5-4 and TRBJ1-2, with 8 bases matching TRBD1. Looked up from germline, CDR1 is SGHNT and CDR2 is YYREEE (reference sequence). The V and J ends lost 4 bases and 3 bases, in that order; junction bases with no gene match: 8. The CDR3 is made up of 15 amino acids. The CDR3 DNA is TGTGCCAGCAGCCCAGGGGGCGGCGGGGACTATGGCTACACCTTC. Its translation is CASSPGGGGDYGYTF.

The chain has TRBV18 and TRBJ2-7; 7 bases align to TRBD2. The ends lost 2 bases at V and 5 bases at J; junction bases unmatched: 3. This CDR3 region has 13 residues. Germline V gene sequence: CDR1 KGHSH, CDR2 LQKENI. Here the CDR3 DNA reads TGTGCCAGCTCACCAGGACTAGAAAACGAGCAGTACTTC. Its protein is CASSPGLENEQYF.

There are a few counts of this clone. The rearrangement links TRBV5-1 to TRBJ2-1; no clear D. Germline V gene data show CDR1 as SGHRS and CDR2 as YFSETQ. The CDR3 runs to 18 residues. Trimming removed 1 base from V and 0 bases from J, with 17 bases in between. CDR3 nucleotide sequence: TGCGCCAGCAGCTTGTTCTCCGGAGCCTCGAGCTCCTACAATGAGCAGTTCTTC. This codes for CASSLFSGASSSYNEQFF.

The chain links TRBV2 to TRBJ1-1, with D possibly matching TRBD1 (5 bases). This CDR3 has 12 amino acids. The V gene lost 7 bases and the J gene lost 7 bases, with 13 bases spanning the gap. Germline CDR1 and CDR2: SNHLY and FYNNEI. CDR3 nucleotides: TGTGCCAGCACAAACGGGGGGATTGAAGCTTTCTTT. Its protein product is CASTNGGIEAFF.

The chain recombines TRBV5-1 with TRBJ1-1, with unresolved D. This CDR3 region has 15 residues. CDR1 SGHRS and CDR2 YFSETQ come from the germline V gene. The ends were cut back, 4 bases at V and 1 base at J, with 14 bases in the middle. The CDR3: CASSPLSDGNTEAFF. The CDR3 region has the DNA TGCGCCAGCAGCCCCCTAAGCGACGGGAACACTGAAGCTTTCTTT. Based on the CDR3 plus reference TRBV5-1 and TRBJ1-1, the full variable domain is KAGVTQTPRYLIKTRGQQVTLSCSPISGHRSVSWYQQTPGQGLQFLFEYFSETQRNKGNFPGRFSGRQFSNSRSEMNVSTLELGDSALYLCASSPLSDGNTEAFFGQGTRLTVV.

The rearrangement uses TRBV7-3 and TRBJ2-3; 13 positions match TRBD2. Per the germline V gene, CDR1 is SGHTA and CDR2 is FQGTGA. The CDR3 is 16 amino acids. Losses at the gene ends were 4 bases for V and 5 bases for J; bases not matched to a gene: 6. The CDR3, as DNA: TGTGCCAGCAGCTCCGGGACTAGCGGGGTGCTAGATACGCAGTATTTT. This translates into CASSSGTSGVLDTQYF.